One and the same sample provided the 3 T cell receptor beta chains below, sequenced in a study of cytomegalovirus exposure and HLA in healthy donors. The assay was immunoSEQ multiplex PCR, and TCRdb's table has in-frame clones only and misses some. Found here are 60,000 or so clones, about 91% of them singletons; the top ten hold 1% to 1.5%. The sample consisted of PBMCs. The receptors were sampled from a woman between 18 and 29 years old in good health and CMV-seronegative.

This chain links TRBV5-4 with TRBJ2-5, with D tentatively TRBD2 (6 bases). The CDR3 length is 14 residues. V lost 0 bases to trimming and J lost 4 bases, with 10 bases between them. Germline CDR1 and CDR2: SGHNT and YYREEE (reference sequence). CDR3 nucleotide sequence: TGTGCCAGCAGCTTGGCGAAGGGAGGAGAGACCCAGTACTTC. This translates into CASSLAKGGETQYF.

The chain has TRBV19 and TRBJ2-7; 9 bases fit TRBD2. Losses at the gene ends were 4 bases for V and 3 bases for J; bases not matched to a gene: 4. The CDR3 totals 14 residues. CDR1 and CDR2 (germline): LNHDA, SQIVND (reference sequence). In nucleotides, the CDR3 is TGTGCCAGTAGTAGTAGCGGGGGAATCTACGAGCAGTACTTC. It is translated as CASSSSGGIYEQYF. The full variable domain, completed using reference TRBV19 and TRBJ2-7, is DGGITQSPKYLFRKEGQNVTLSCEQNLNHDAMYWYRQDPGQGLRLIYYSQIVNDFQKGDIAEGYSVSREKKESFPLTVTSAQKNPTAFYLCASSSSGGIYEQYFGPGTRLTVT.

This sequence joins TRBV28 and TRBJ2-7; 8 nucleotides agree with TRBD1. J was trimmed by 3 bases and V by 8 bases; bases with no gene match: 6. Germline loops: CDR1 MDHEN, CDR2 SYDVKM. This CDR3 region has 13 residues. CDR3 coding DNA: TGTGCCAGCGAAGGACAGGGCATCTACGAGCAGTACTTC. It is translated as CASEGQGIYEQYF.